This TCR beta chain was obtained from a study of control samples from healthy donors and cancer patients. Germline assignment: CDR1 MDHEN and CDR2 SYDVKM. The CDR3 sequence is 11 residues long. V gave up 8 bases and J gave up 6 bases, with 9 bases separating them. Sequenced by immunoSEQ multiplex PCR; TCRdb stores in-frame clones only, minus some. The repertoire consists of just under 150,000 clones, with more than 85% occurring once and the leading ten covering 3.2%. Sequenced: blood. The chain is built from TRBV28 and TRBJ2-3, with D perhaps matching TRBD2 (5 bases). The clonotype comes from a man younger than 45 in good health. CDR3 region: CASSGEDTQYF. CDR3 sequence (DNA): TGTGCCAGCTCCGGGGAGGATACGCAGTATTTT.